This T cell receptor beta chain was sequenced for a study of control samples from healthy donors and cancer patients. Profiling relied on immunoSEQ multiplex PCR, and the TCRdb table lists in-frame clones only, not all of them. The sample includes around 130,000 clones, roughly 90% of them seen just once. This CDR3 contains 15 residues. Between the trimmed V and J ends, which lost 3 bases and 2 bases, there was a span of 13 bases. Germline lookup yields CDR1 LNHDA and CDR2 SQIVND (reference sequence). The sequenced sample was blood. This receptor was obtained from a man aged 50-60 years in good health. J is TRBJ2-5 and V is TRBV19, with a tentative D call TRBD1 (6 bases). In nucleotides, the CDR3 is TGTGCCAGTAGTATCCGGGACACAGCACAAGAGACCCAGTACTTC. Protein product: CASSIRDTAQETQYF.